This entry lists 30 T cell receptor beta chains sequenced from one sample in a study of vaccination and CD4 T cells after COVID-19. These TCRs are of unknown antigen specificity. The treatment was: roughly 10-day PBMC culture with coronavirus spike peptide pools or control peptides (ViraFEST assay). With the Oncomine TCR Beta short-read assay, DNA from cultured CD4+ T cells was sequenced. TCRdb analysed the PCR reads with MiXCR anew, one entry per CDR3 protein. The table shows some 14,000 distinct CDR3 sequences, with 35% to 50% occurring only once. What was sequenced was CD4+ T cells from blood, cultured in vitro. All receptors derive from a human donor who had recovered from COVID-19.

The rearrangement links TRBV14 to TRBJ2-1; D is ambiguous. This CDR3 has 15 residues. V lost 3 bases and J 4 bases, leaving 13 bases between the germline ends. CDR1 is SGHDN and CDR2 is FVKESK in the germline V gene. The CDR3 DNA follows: TGTGCCAGCAGCCACCGACGGATGAGTTACAATGAGCAGTTCTTC. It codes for CASSHRRMSYNEQFF.

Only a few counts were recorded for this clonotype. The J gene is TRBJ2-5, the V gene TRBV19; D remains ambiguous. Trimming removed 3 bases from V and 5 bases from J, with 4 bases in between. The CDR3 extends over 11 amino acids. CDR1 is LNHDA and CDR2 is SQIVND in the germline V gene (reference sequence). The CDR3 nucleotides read TGTGCCAGTAGTATGTCGGAGACCCAGTACTTC. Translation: CASSMSETQYF.

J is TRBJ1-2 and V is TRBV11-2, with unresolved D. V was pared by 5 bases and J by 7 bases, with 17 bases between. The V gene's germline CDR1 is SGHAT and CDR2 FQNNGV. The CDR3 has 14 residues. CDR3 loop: CASSPLAVPGGYTF. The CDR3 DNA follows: TGTGCCAGCAGCCCCCTAGCAGTTCCGGGTGGCTACACCTTC.

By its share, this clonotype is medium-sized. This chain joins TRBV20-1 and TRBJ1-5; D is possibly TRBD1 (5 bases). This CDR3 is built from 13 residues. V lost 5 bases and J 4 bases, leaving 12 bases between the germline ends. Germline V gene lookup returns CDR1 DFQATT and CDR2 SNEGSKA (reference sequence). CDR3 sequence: CSASQGTNQPQHF. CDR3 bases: TGCAGTGCTTCTCAGGGAACGAATCAGCCCCAGCATTTT.

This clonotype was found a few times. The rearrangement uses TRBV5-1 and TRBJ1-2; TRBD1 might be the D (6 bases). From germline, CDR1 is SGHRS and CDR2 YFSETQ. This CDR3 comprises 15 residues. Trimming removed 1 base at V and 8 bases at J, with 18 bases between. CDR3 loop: CASSLSLIGGGGYTF. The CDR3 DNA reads TGCGCCAGCAGCTTGAGTCTTATCGGGGGGGGCGGCTACACCTTC.

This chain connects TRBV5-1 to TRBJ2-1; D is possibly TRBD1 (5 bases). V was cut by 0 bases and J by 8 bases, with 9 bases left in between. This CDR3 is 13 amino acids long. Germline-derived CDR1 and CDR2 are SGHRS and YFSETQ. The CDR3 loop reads CASSLEGRDEQFF. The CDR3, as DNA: TGCGCCAGCAGCTTGGAAGGCAGGGATGAGCAGTTCTTC.

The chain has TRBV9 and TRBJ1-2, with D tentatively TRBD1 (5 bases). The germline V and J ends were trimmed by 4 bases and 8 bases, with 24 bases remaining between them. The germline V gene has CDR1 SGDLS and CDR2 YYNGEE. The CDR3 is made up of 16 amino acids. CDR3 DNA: TGTGCCAGCAGCCGCCTCCAGGGAGGGATTTCGGGCGGCTACACCTTC. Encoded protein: CASSRLQGGISGGYTF. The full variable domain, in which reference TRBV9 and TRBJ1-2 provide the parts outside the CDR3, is DSGVTQTPKHLITATGQRVTLRCSPRSGDLSVYWYQQSLDQGLQFLIQYYNGEERAKGNILERFSAQQFPDLHSELNLSSLELGDSALYFCASSRLQGGISGGYTFGSGTRLTVV.

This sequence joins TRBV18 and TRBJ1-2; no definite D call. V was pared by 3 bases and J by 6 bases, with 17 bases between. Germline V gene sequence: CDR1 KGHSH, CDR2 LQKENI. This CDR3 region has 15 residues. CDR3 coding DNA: TGTGCCAGCTCACCTACCGAGGGCTTGGGTGATGGCTACACCTTC. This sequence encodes CASSPTEGLGDGYTF.

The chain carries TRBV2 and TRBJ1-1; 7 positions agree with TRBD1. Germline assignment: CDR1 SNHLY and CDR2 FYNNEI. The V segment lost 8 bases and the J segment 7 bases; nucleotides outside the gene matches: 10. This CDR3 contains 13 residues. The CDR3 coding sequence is TGTGCCAGCGGAATTCGGACAGGTTTTGAAGCTTTCTTT. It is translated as CASGIRTGFEAFF.

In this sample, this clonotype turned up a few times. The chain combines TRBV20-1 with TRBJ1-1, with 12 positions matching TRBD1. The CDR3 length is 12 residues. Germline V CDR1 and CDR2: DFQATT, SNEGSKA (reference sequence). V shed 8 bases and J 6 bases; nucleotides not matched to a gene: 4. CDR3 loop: CSMGQGASEAFF. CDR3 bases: TGCAGTATGGGACAGGGGGCTTCTGAAGCTTTCTTT.

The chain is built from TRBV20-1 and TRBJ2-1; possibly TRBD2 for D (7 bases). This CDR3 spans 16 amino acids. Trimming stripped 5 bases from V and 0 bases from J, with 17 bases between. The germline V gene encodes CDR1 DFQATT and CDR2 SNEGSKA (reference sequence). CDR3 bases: TGCAGTGCTCCAAAAAGGGGGGGAGGCTCCTACAATGAGCAGTTCTTC. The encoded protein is CSAPKRGGGSYNEQFF.

The CDR3 protein is CASSYSAAPGPQHF. The CDR3, as DNA: TGTGCCAGCAGTTACTCGGCGGCCCCGGGGCCCCAGCATTTT. This chain uses TRBV6-5 with TRBJ1-5; D is unclear. Between the trimmed V and J ends, which lost 0 bases and 9 bases, there was a span of 12 bases. The CDR3 totals 14 residues. From germline, CDR1 is MNHEY and CDR2 SVGAGI.

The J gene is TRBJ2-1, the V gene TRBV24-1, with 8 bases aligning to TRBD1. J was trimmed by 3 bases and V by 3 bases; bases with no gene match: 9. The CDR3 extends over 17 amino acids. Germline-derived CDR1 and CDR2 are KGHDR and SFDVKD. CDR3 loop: CATSDPTGTGNYNEQFF. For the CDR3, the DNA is TGTGCCACCAGTGATCCCACCGGGACAGGCAACTACAATGAGCAGTTCTTC.

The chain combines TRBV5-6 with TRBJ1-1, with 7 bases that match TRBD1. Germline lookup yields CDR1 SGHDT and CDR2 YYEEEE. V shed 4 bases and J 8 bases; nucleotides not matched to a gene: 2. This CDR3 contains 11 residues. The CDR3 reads CASSRTGEAFF. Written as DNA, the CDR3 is TGTGCCAGCAGCCGGACAGGCGAAGCTTTCTTT.

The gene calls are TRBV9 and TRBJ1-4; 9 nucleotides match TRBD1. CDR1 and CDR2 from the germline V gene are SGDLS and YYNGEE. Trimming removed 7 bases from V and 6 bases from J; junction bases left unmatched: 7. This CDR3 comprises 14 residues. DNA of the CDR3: TGTGCCAGCGCCATGGGACAGGGAGATGAAAAACTGTTTTTT. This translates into CASAMGQGDEKLFF.

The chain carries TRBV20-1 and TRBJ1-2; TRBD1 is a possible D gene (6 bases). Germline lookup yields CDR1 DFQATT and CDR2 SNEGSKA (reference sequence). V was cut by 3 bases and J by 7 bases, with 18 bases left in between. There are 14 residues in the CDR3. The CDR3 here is CSARTDGTSTGYTF. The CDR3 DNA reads TGCAGTGCTAGGACCGACGGGACATCTACTGGCTACACCTTC.

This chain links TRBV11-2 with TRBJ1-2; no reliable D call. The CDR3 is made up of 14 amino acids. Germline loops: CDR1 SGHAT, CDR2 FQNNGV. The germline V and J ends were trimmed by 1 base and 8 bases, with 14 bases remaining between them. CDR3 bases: TGTGCCAGCAGCTTAGTCCCCCAGACTGGCGGCTACACCTTC. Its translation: CASSLVPQTGGYTF. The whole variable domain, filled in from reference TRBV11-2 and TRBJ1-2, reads EAGVAQSPRYKIIEKRQSVAFWCNPISGHATLYWYQQILGQGPKLLIQFQNNGVVDDSQLPKDRFSAERLKGVDSTLKIQPAKLEDSAVYLCASSLVPQTGGYTFGSGTRLTVV.

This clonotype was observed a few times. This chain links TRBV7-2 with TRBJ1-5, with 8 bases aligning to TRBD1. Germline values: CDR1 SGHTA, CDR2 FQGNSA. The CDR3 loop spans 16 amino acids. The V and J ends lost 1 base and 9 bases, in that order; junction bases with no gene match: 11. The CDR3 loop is CASSLGTDRGRGPQHF. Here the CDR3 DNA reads TGTGCCAGCAGCTTAGGAACAGACAGGGGCCGGGGGCCCCAGCATTTT.

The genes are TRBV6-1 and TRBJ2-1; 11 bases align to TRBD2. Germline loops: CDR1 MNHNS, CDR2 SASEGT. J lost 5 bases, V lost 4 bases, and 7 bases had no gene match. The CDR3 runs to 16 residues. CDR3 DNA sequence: TGTGCCAGCAGTGGTTGGCTAGCGGGAGGCCACAATGAGCAGTTCTTC. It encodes CASSGWLAGGHNEQFF.

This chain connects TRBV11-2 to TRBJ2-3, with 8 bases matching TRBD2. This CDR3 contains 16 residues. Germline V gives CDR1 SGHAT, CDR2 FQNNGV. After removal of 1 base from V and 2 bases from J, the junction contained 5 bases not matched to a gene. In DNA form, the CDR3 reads TGTGCCAGCAGCTTAGTAGCGGGATACAACACAGATACGCAGTATTTT. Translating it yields CASSLVAGYNTDTQYF.

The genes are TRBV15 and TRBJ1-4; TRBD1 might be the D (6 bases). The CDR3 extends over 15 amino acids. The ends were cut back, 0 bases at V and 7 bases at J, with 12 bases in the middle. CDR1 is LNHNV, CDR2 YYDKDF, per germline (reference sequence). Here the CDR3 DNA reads TGTGCCACCAGCAGAGAACAGGGTAACAGTGAAAAACTGTTTTTT. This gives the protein CATSREQGNSEKLFF.

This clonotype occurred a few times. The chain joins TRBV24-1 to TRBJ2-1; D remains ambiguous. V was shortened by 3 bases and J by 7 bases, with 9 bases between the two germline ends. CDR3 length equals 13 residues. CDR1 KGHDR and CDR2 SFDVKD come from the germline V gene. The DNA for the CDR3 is TGTGCCACCAGTGATCGATGGGGTAATGAGCAGTTCTTC. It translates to CATSDRWGNEQFF.

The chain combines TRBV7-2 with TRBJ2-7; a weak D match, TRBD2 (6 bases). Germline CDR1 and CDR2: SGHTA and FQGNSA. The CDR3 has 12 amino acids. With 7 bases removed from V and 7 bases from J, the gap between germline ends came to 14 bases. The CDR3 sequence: CASNLRAGEQYF. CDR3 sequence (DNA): TGTGCCAGCAACCTCAGGGCGGGGGAGCAGTACTTC.

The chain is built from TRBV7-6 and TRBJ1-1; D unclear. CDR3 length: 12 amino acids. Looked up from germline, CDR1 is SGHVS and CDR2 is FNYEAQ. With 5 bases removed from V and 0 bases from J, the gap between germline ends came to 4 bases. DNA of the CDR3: TGTGCCAGCAGCAAGATGAACACTGAAGCTTTCTTT. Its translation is CASSKMNTEAFF.

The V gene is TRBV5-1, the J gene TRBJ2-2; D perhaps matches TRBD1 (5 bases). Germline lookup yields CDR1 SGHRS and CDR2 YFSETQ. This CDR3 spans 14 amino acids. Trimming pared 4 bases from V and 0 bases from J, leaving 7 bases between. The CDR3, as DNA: TGCGCCAGCAGCGTGACAGCGAACACCGGGGAGCTGTTTTTT. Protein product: CASSVTANTGELFF.

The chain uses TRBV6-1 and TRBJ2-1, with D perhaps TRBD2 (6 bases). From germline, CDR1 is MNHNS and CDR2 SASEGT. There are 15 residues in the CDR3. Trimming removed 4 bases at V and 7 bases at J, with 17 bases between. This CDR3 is CASSGWEETRNEQFF. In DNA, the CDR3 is TGTGCCAGCAGTGGATGGGAGGAAACGAGGAATGAGCAGTTCTTC.

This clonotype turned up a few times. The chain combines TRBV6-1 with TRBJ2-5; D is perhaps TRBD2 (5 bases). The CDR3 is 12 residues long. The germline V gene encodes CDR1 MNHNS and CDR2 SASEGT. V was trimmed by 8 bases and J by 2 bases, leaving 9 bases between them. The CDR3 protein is CASGRGQETQYF. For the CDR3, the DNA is TGTGCCAGCGGTAGAGGGCAAGAGACCCAGTACTTC.

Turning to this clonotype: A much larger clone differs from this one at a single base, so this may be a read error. The CDR3 nucleotides read TGTGCCAGTAGTATAGGGAACAGGGGTGCAGTTGGTCAGCCCCAGCATTTT. Its protein product is CASSIGNRGAVGQPQHF. The rearrangement uses TRBV19 and TRBJ1-5; TRBD1 matches 7 bases. Looked up from germline, CDR1 is LNHDA and CDR2 is SQIVND (reference sequence). After removal of 1 base from V and 6 bases from J, the junction contained 12 bases not matched to a gene. The CDR3 has 17 residues.

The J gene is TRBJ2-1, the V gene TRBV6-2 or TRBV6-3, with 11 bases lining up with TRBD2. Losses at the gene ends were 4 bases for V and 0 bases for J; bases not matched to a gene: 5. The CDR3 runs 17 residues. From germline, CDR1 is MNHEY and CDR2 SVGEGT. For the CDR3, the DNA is TGTGCCAGCAGTTCCGGTACTAGCGGGAGCTCCTACAATGAGCAGTTCTTC. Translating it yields CASSSGTSGSSYNEQFF.

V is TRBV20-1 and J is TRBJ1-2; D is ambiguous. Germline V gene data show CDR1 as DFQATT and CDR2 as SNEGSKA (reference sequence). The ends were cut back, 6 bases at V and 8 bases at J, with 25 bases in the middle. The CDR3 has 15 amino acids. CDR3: CSAPPQAGRAGGYTF. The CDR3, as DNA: TGCAGTGCCCCACCTCAGGCCGGGCGGGCGGGGGGCTACACCTTC.